The source of this TCR beta chain is a study of regulatory T cells in long-lasting Graves disease. Germline lookup yields CDR1 SGHNT and CDR2 YENEEA. CDR3 length: 18 amino acids. Germline trimming cut 7 bases from V and 3 bases from J; bases unmatched to any gene: 18. The time point denotes: newly diagnosed GD, antithyroid drugs for less than 3 months. The TCR library was made from RNA extracted from PBMCs. According to the study, TCR beta libraries were built with iRepertoire HTBI primers and CDR3-region Arm-PCR. Each CDR3 protein gets one entry after TCRdb re-called the multiplex PCR reads with MiXCR. Of 400,000 to 450,000 distinct CDR3 sequences listed, around 14% are singletons. This same sample was also taken into another study, of T cells in Graves' hyperthyroidism and ophthalmopathy.

Sequencing was performed on peripheral blood mononuclear cells (PBMCs), taken at new diagnosis, from a patient treated with antithyroid drugs. V gene TRBV11-3 combines with J gene TRBJ1-5, with TRBD1 identical over 7 bases. The source of this sequence is a woman aged 30 to 39 with Graves disease. CDR3 sequence: CASTPLLVDRVSNQPQHF. The DNA for the CDR3 is TGTGCCAGCACCCCTTTGCTAGTCGACAGGGTTTCCAATCAGCCCCAGCATTTT.